Each of the 22 T cell receptor beta chains below was sequenced from the same sample in a study of T cell repertoires in cytomegalovirus infection. For these receptors, no antigen is known. TCRdb re-called the reads through MiXCR, storing one row per CDR3 protein. The table lists 46,000 or so distinct CDR3 sequences, roughly 22% of them singletons. Sequencing was carried out using PBMCs, sequenced either directly or after in vitro stimulation (not recorded which). The receptors stem from a human donor in good health (CMV status not recorded). Some clones in this sample may be carry-over from other donors' samples.

The chain couples TRBV14 to TRBJ1-1; D unclear. CDR1 is SGHDN and CDR2 is FVKESK in the germline V gene. CDR3 length: 13 residues. V lost 4 bases and J 0 bases, leaving 6 bases between the germline ends. The CDR3 nucleotides read TGTGCCAGCAGCCGATACTTGAACACTGAAGCTTTCTTT. It specifies CASSRYLNTEAFF.

This clonotype showed up many times. The genes are TRBV4-1 and TRBJ1-2, with TRBD1 identical over 7 bases. V lost 6 bases to trimming and J lost 6 bases; unmatched junction nucleotides: 10. This CDR3 contains 14 residues. In germline, CDR1 is MGHRA, CDR2 YSYEKL. This CDR3 is CASRRPGQSHGYTF. In DNA, the CDR3 is TGCGCCAGCAGGCGTCCGGGACAGAGCCATGGCTACACCTTC.

This clonotype occurred many times. This chain connects TRBV7-6 to TRBJ2-7; 12 bases are shared with TRBD2. The ends lost 1 base at V and 3 bases at J; junction bases unmatched: 1. The CDR3 has 15 residues. Germline loops: CDR1 SGHVS, CDR2 FNYEAQ. Here the CDR3 DNA reads TGTGCCAGCAGCTTAGGGACTAGCGGGGACTACGAGCAGTACTTC. Residues: CASSLGTSGDYEQYF.

This clonotype occurred many times. V is TRBV7-2 and J is TRBJ1-2; perhaps TRBD1 as D (5 bases). This CDR3 region has 16 residues. V was clipped by 5 bases and J by 7 bases, with 23 bases between them. The V gene's germline CDR1 is SGHTA and CDR2 FQGNSA. This CDR3 is CASSLGARGLDGGYTF. CDR3 nucleotides: TGTGCCAGCAGCCTCGGGGCGAGGGGCCTTGATGGTGGCTACACCTTC.

This CDR3 is CASSLGSSAYEQYF. In DNA, the CDR3 is TGTGCCAGCAGCTTAGGGTCCTCCGCCTACGAGCAGTACTTC. V and J are TRBV7-2 and TRBJ2-7; D is uncertain. V was shortened by 1 base and J by 2 bases, with 9 bases between the two germline ends. This CDR3 comprises 14 residues. Germline CDR1 SGHTA, CDR2 FQGNSA.

This chain joins TRBV18 and TRBJ2-1; D possibly matches TRBD1 or TRBD2 (6 bases each). The CDR3 length is 15 residues. CDR1 is KGHSH, CDR2 LQKENI, per germline. V lost 3 bases to trimming and J lost 7 bases, with 16 bases between them. The CDR3 region is CASSPEPGGGNEQFF. DNA for the CDR3: TGTGCCAGCTCACCCGAACCCGGGGGCGGGAATGAGCAGTTCTTC.

V and J are TRBV19 and TRBJ2-3, with D possibly being TRBD1 (5 bases). Germline CDR1 LNHDA, CDR2 SQIVND (reference sequence). CDR3 length: 13 residues. V was trimmed by 10 bases and J by 0 bases, leaving 11 bases between them. This chain's CDR3 is CATRQISTDTQYF. CDR3 coding DNA: TGTGCCACCCGACAGATTAGCACAGATACGCAGTATTTT. The complete variable domain, with remaining parts taken from reference TRBV19 and TRBJ2-3, reads DGGITQSPKYLFRKEGQNVTLSCEQNLNHDAMYWYRQDPGQGLRLIYYSQIVNDFQKGDIAEGYSVSREKKESFPLTVTSAQKNPTAFYLCATRQISTDTQYFGPGTRLTVL.

This clonotype was detected many times. The J gene is TRBJ2-1, the V gene TRBV7-2; tentative D call: TRBD2 (6 bases). Germline V gene lookup returns CDR1 SGHTA and CDR2 FQGNSA. V shed 1 base and J shed 7 bases, with 20 bases lying between them. CDR3 length: 17 amino acids. The CDR3 sequence is CASSLVGSGPKKNEQFF. Written as DNA, the CDR3 is TGTGCCAGCAGCTTAGTCGGAAGCGGGCCTAAAAAAAATGAGCAGTTCTTC.

V gene TRBV12-3 or TRBV12-4 combines with J gene TRBJ2-2; 11 positions agree with TRBD2. J lost 6 bases, V lost 3 bases, and 6 bases had no gene match. The CDR3 runs 16 residues. The CDR3 bases are TGTGCCAGCAGTTTGTGGTCTAGCGGGGGGTCCGGGGAGCTGTTTTTT. The encoded protein is CASSLWSSGGSGELFF.

This clonotype was counted ten times or more. The CDR3 loop reads CASSRDREGEQYF. Here the CDR3 DNA reads TGTGCCAGCAGCCGGGACAGGGAGGGCGAGCAGTACTTC. The chain links TRBV11-3 to TRBJ2-7, with TRBD1 matching 9 bases. Losses at the gene ends were 5 bases for V and 6 bases for J; bases not matched to a gene: 5. The length of the CDR3 is 13 residues. CDR1 is SGHNT and CDR2 is YENEEA in the germline V gene.

The gene calls are TRBV20-1 and TRBJ2-3; 9 bases map to TRBD2. CDR3 size: 14 residues. Germline CDR1 is DFQATT and CDR2 is SNEGSKA (reference sequence). V lost 6 bases to trimming and J lost 6 bases; unmatched junction nucleotides: 10. The CDR3 region is CSARKGLAGDTQYF. The CDR3 DNA reads as TGCAGTGCCCGGAAGGGGCTAGCGGGGGATACGCAGTATTTT.

This clonotype was picked up many times. In this CDR3 the conserved last residue, phenylalanine or tryptophan, is missing, so a read error is likely. No DNA is shown, since the ends of the CDR3 on it are uncertain; the CDR3 is the one TCRdb lists. The chain combines TRBV6-2 or TRBV6-3 with TRBJ2-7. The CDR3 spans 13 residues, counting both ends. The germline gives CDR1 MNHEY, CDR2 SVGEGT. This chain's CDR3 is CASSYDRGTEDLL.

The J gene is TRBJ2-3, the V gene TRBV4-1, with D tentatively TRBD1 (6 bases). This CDR3 is 15 amino acids long. Trimming removed 1 base at V and 8 bases at J, with 16 bases between. Germline-derived CDR1 and CDR2 are MGHRA and YSYEKL. The CDR3 sequence: CASSQVARGLVTQYF. The CDR3 DNA follows: TGCGCCAGCAGCCAAGTTGCCAGGGGTCTAGTTACGCAGTATTTT.

The V call is TRBV7-8, the J call TRBJ1-1; the D gene is possibly TRBD1 (6 bases). V was clipped by 5 bases and J by 0 bases, with 19 bases between them. This CDR3 comprises 17 residues. Germline V gives CDR1 SGHVS, CDR2 FQNEAQ. In DNA, the CDR3 is TGTGCCAGCAGCCGCGGCTCGGACAGCTTTATGAACACTGAAGCTTTCTTT. Amino acid sequence: CASSRGSDSFMNTEAFF.

The V call is TRBV20-1, the J call TRBJ1-1; no reliable D call. CDR1 DFQATT and CDR2 SNEGSKA come from the germline V gene (reference sequence). V lost 4 bases and J lost 1, with 13 bases in between. CDR3 length: 14 residues. The CDR3 coding sequence is TGCAGTGCTAACCAACCCTACCCGAACACTGAAGCTTTCTTT. Encoded protein: CSANQPYPNTEAFF.

This chain connects TRBV28 to TRBJ1-5; TRBD1 agrees at 9 bases. Looked up from germline, CDR1 is MDHEN and CDR2 is SYDVKM. Unmatched junction bases numbered 3, after V lost 3 bases and J lost 0 bases. CDR3 size: 16 residues. CDR3 loop: CASSLLQGASNQPQHF. CDR3 DNA sequence: TGTGCCAGCAGTTTGCTACAGGGGGCTAGCAATCAGCCCCAGCATTTT.

Many counts were recorded for this clonotype. The V gene is TRBV6-1, the J gene TRBJ2-7; D is unresolved. The length of the CDR3 is 8 residues. V was cut by 8 bases and J by 5 bases, with 1 base left in between. Germline assignment: CDR1 MNHNS and CDR2 SASEGT. In nucleotides, the CDR3 is TGTGCCAGCCACGAGCAGTACGTC. Its translation: CASHEQYV.

This clonotype has ten or more counts. The rearrangement links TRBV6-6 to TRBJ1-1; D call uncertain. The ends were cut back, 1 base at V and 4 bases at J, with 10 bases in the middle. The CDR3 is made up of 14 amino acids. Germline loops: CDR1 MNHNY, CDR2 SVGAGI (reference sequence). The CDR3, as DNA: TGTGCCAGCAGTTACTTAGCAGCGGCCACTGAAGCTTTCTTT. Translation gives CASSYLAAATEAFF.

In its sample, this clonotype was seen many times. The chain joins TRBV19 to TRBJ2-1, with D tentatively TRBD2 (5 bases). Trimming took off 7 bases at V and 0 bases at J, with 13 bases between the two ends. The V gene's germline CDR1 is LNHDA and CDR2 SQIVND (reference sequence). The CDR3 consists of 15 residues. CDR3 sequence: CASTKSGSSYNEQFF. The CDR3 DNA is TGTGCCAGTACTAAGTCGGGGAGCTCCTACAATGAGCAGTTCTTC.

This clonotype was observed a few times. V is TRBV4-1 and J is TRBJ2-6, with TRBD1 matching over 10 bases. The CDR3 spans 18 residues. The junction had 7 bases not matched to a gene; V was cut back by 4 bases and J by 1 base. The germline V gene has CDR1 MGHRA and CDR2 YSYEKL. The CDR3 loop is CASSPKDRGSSGANVLTF. CDR3 DNA: TGCGCCAGCAGCCCAAAGGACAGGGGGTCGTCTGGGGCCAACGTCCTGACTTTC.

This clonotype was counted many times. The chain carries TRBV7-2 and TRBJ2-7; D unresolved. Germline assignment: CDR1 SGHTA and CDR2 FQGNSA. The germline V and J ends were trimmed by 7 bases and 3 bases, with 13 bases remaining between them. CDR3 length: 13 residues. DNA for the CDR3: TGTGCCAGCACCCCTTCGGGCCTCTACGAGCAGTACTTC. Amino acid sequence: CASTPSGLYEQYF.

This clonotype was seen ten or more times. This sequence joins TRBV12-3 or TRBV12-4 and TRBJ1-5; no clear D. The V end lost 4 bases, the J end lost 11 bases, and 12 bases lay between the germline ends. The CDR3 has 12 residues. The CDR3 loop is CASSSPPGAQHF. In DNA form, the CDR3 reads TGTGCCAGCAGTTCACCCCCCGGGGCCCAGCATTTT.